The rows below give T cell receptor beta chains drawn from one sample of a study of CD8+ T cells in alopecia areata. Clones were sequenced by immunoSEQ multiplex PCR, and TCRdb holds only the in-frame ones, with some missing. The sample has around 98,000 clones; less than 50% are singletons. The sequenced sample was CD4+ T cells sorted from blood. Receptors were obtained from a human donor with alopecia areata. The CDR3 runs from the conserved cysteine through the conserved F or W.

CDR3 protein: CSVRYLADTQYF
J gene: TRBJ2-3
V gene: TRBV29-1

CDR3 protein: CASSVTGTYNIQYF
J gene: TRBJ2-4
V gene: TRBV7-9

CDR3 protein: CASRTGVYNEQFF
J gene: TRBJ2-1
V gene: TRBV27

CDR3 protein: CASSLGTQGNEQFF
J gene: TRBJ2-1
V gene: TRBV11-2

CDR3 protein: CASSQDWGADTQYF
J gene: TRBJ2-3
V gene: TRBV4-2

CDR3 protein: CSVTRVSEAFF
J gene: TRBJ1-1
V gene: TRBV29-1

CDR3 protein: CASSLAEWGTDTQYF
J gene: TRBJ2-3
V gene: TRBV5-1

CDR3 protein: CSVTTGGADTQYF
J gene: TRBJ2-3
V gene: TRBV29-1

CDR3 protein: CAWTPVGGRGYTF
J gene: TRBJ1-2
V gene: TRBV30

CDR3 protein: CSVGLTGGAGETQYF
J gene: TRBJ2-5
V gene: TRBV29-1

CDR3 protein: CASSPPGQETQYF
J gene: TRBJ2-5
V gene: TRBV6-6

CDR3 protein: CACGGLNTEAFF
J gene: TRBJ1-1
V gene: TRBV30

CDR3 protein: CASSFITGELFF
J gene: TRBJ2-2
V gene: TRBV7-3

CDR3 protein: CASSIQGGEQYF
J gene: TRBJ2-7
V gene: TRBV5-1

CDR3 protein: CASIIGATNTEAFF
J gene: TRBJ1-1
V gene: TRBV30

CDR3 protein: CASKKGLETQYF
J gene: TRBJ2-5
V gene: TRBV28

CDR3 protein: CASSFSGGGYTF
J gene: TRBJ1-2
V gene: TRBV7-2

CDR3 protein: CSGGPDTQYF
J gene: TRBJ2-3
V gene: TRBV20-1

CDR3 protein: CASRSSYNSPLHF
J gene: TRBJ1-6
V gene: TRBV9

CDR3 protein: CASSAPGQGGSPLHF
J gene: TRBJ1-6
V gene: TRBV28

CDR3 protein: CSVVGPRRDFQDEQFF
J gene: TRBJ2-1
V gene: TRBV29-1

CDR3 protein: CASSLAGGYNSPLHF
J gene: TRBJ1-6
V gene: TRBV7-9

CDR3 protein: CAWSSRAGGQYF
J gene: TRBJ2-7
V gene: TRBV30